This T cell receptor (beta chain) stems from a study of radiation and T cells in renal cell carcinoma (dated by TCRdb to between 2020 and 2021). Notes on the research overall: In total, some 50 samples underwent TCR beta sequencing: 25 or so tumors plus 27 peripheral blood samples. The final blood draw took place at 4 weeks after radiation, the same time as nephrectomy. Across all 53 samples, 4,016,671 unique CDR3 nucleotide sequences, encoding approximately 2.5 million unique CDR3 amino acid sequences, were identified. Here is what the overall study found, with its caveats: No pretreatment tumor biopsies were available, so the baseline intratumoral presence of clonotypes could not be determined. An increase in top tumor clonotypes in blood was observed from baseline to 2 weeks post-radiation, followed by contraction by 4 weeks, which was taken to suggest transient expansion of tumor-resident clones. Dynamics of the blood repertoire were not tracked past 4 weeks after treatment. The single-armed trial design could not address effects of radiation dose or scheduling on the TCR repertoire.

Here V drops 7 bases and J drops 2 bases, and the junction holds 5 bases not matched to any gene. Based on the germline V gene, the CDR1 and CDR2 sequences are SNHLY and FYNNEI. From its cysteine to its phenylalanine, the CDR3 spans 15 amino acids. Only the CDR3 part of the read is kept: 45 bases, read in frame from the first base. In its sample, this clone was seen once. Its cognate antigen has yet to be identified. No much larger clone exists at a distance of one base, and base qualities are not known. The time point label of this sample denotes: blood 4 weeks post-SBRT, at nephrectomy. The treatment or condition label corresponds to: 15 Gy SBRT to primary tumor, nephrectomy 4 weeks later. Samples came from a clinical trial, in which primary renal cell carcinomas received 15 Gy stereotactic body radiation therapy followed by nephrectomy 4 weeks later. To follow tumor-enriched clonotypes, peripheral blood was collected serially from radiation-treated patients at baseline and again at 2 weeks and 4 weeks after SBRT. Every patient's renal cell carcinoma showed clear cell pathology. The QIAamp DNA Blood Mini Kit (Qiagen) was used to prepare genomic DNA for TCR sequencing. Samples were included in the analyses only if all quality control checks were passed.

TCR beta libraries were generated from genomic DNA with the immunoSEQ kit, following the manufacturer's recommendations. For library preparation, a first multiplex PCR was performed with proprietary primers, followed by a second PCR in which unique barcodes were added, and bead cleanups were performed after each round. Each sample batch included a kit-provided positive control reaction and a negative control reaction. The final libraries underwent checking on an Agilent 4200 TapeStation D1000 ScreenTape, volumetric pooling, and quantification by qPCR. Sequencing was performed on an Illumina NextSeq500 using a MidOutput 150-cycle cartridge, with 156 Read1 cycles, 15 Index1 cycles, and the kit custom primers. The pooled library was loaded at 0.95 to 1 pM with 20% PhiX control spiked in. Concerning the study's data processing: Vendor-processed data were analyzed in R, and a clonotype was defined as all T cells sharing the same CDR3 nucleotide sequence. In the clone abundance analyses, frequencies were normalized to the 10,000 most abundant clones in each sample. Public T cell clones, which averaged fewer than five per sample, were removed prior to analysis. Tumor-enriched and baseline blood-enriched clonotypes were defined by at least a 32-fold difference in abundance between compartments. A beta-binomial differential abundance model was used to identify clonotypes that expanded or contracted between blood time points. Similarity between tumor and blood repertoires was quantified using the Baroni-Urbani and Buser coefficient, and groups were compared with two-tailed Wilcoxon tests in R. In TCRdb, the immuneACCESS table is reduced to in-frame sequences with V and J assigned. These tables do not hold every clone; where another copy was compared, an unresolved V gene accounts for under half, and the others remain unexplained. Clonal size and the V and J genes are those of that table, whereas D and trimming came from the DNA. This sample lists around 64,000 clones; 65% to 80% were detected once. In total, the top ten clones hold about 6.4% of the sample.

The chain is made from TRBV2 and TRBJ1-3, and 10 bases in between align with TRBD1. The specimen was blood, collected from a patient whose treatment included radiotherapy and nephrectomy. The receptor was derived from a man between 60 and 75 years old with renal cell carcinoma. The DNA sequence follows: TGTGCCAGCATTTTTGGACAGGGGGCTGGAAACACCATATATTTT. It translates to CASIFGQGAGNTIYF.